Listed below are T cell receptor beta chains from one sample, sequenced in a study of blood T cell repertoires in COVID-19. Measured with immunoSEQ multiplex PCR; TCRdb has only the in-frame clones, and not every one. Of some 290,000 clones in the sample, 90% to 95% were seen once. Sequencing was carried out using PBMCs or T cells enriched from blood (not recorded which). These receptors all come from a woman in her twenties or thirties who had been exposed to COVID-19. Each CDR3 is given with its conserved first and last residue. Fields, in order: J gene, clone size, D gene, V gene, CDR3 DNA, CDR3 protein. A D gene is named only where the DNA matches it firmly. Expanded clones get a size class; other rows say once, few or many, or leave the size out.

j_gene: TRBJ2-7
abundance: .
d_gene: .
v_gene: TRBV5-1
CDR3nt: TGCGCCAGCAGCCGCGGTCAGGGGGGACCGGCTTCCTACGAGCAGTACTTC
CDR3aa: CASSRGQGGPASYEQYF

j_gene: TRBJ1-1
abundance: .
d_gene: TRBD1
v_gene: TRBV5-8
CDR3nt: TGTGCCAGCAGCGTCACAGGGGATAGAGCTTTCTTT
CDR3aa: CASSVTGDRAFF

j_gene: TRBJ2-5
abundance: .
d_gene: TRBD2
v_gene: TRBV7-2
CDR3nt: TGTGCCAGCAGCTTCACCAGCCGCGCGGGGGGGACGCTAGGAGGGACCCAGTACTTC
CDR3aa: CASSFTSRAGGTLGGTQYF

j_gene: TRBJ1-1
abundance: once
d_gene: .
v_gene: TRBV7-9
CDR3nt: TGTGCCAGCACCAGGGGAGAGAAAGCTTTCTTT
CDR3aa: CASTRGEKAFF

j_gene: TRBJ1-3
abundance: .
d_gene: TRBD1
v_gene: TRBV6-1
CDR3nt: TGTGCCAGCAGTGAAGAGACAGGGGGCGGAAACACCATATATTTT
CDR3aa: CASSEETGGGNTIYF

j_gene: TRBJ2-3
abundance: .
d_gene: .
v_gene: TRBV5-6
CDR3nt: TGTGCCAGCAGCCGGGGACTTTACACAGATACGCAGTATTTT
CDR3aa: CASSRGLYTDTQYF

j_gene: TRBJ2-1
abundance: .
d_gene: .
v_gene: TRBV6-5
CDR3nt: TGTGCCAGCAGCAGGTTGAGCTCCTACAATGAGCAGTTCTTC
CDR3aa: CASSRLSSYNEQFF

j_gene: TRBJ2-1
abundance: .
d_gene: TRBD2
v_gene: TRBV5-1
CDR3nt: TGCGCCAGCAGCCTCCCCGGGCGGGGGGCCCACAATGAGCAGTTCTTC
CDR3aa: CASSLPGRGAHNEQFF

j_gene: TRBJ1-2
abundance: .
d_gene: .
v_gene: TRBV6-4
CDR3nt: TGTGCCAGCAGGACGAGGCAGGGGACTGGCTACACCTTC
CDR3aa: CASRTRQGTGYTF

j_gene: TRBJ1-1
abundance: .
d_gene: .
v_gene: TRBV12-3/TRBV12-4
CDR3nt: TGTGCCAGCAGGCCGGACAAACGGGCTTTCTTT
CDR3aa: CASRPDKRAFF

j_gene: TRBJ1-2
abundance: .
d_gene: TRBD1
v_gene: TRBV24-1
CDR3nt: TGTGCCACCAGTGATTTAAGGGGGCTGGGCTACACCTTC
CDR3aa: CATSDLRGLGYTF

j_gene: TRBJ2-3
abundance: .
d_gene: .
v_gene: TRBV11-2
CDR3nt: TGTGCCAGCAGCCATACAGGGAACCCAGATACGCAGTATTTT
CDR3aa: CASSHTGNPDTQYF

j_gene: TRBJ1-6
abundance: .
d_gene: .
v_gene: TRBV5-1
CDR3nt: TGCGCCAGCAGCTCTCGGTACCTCCCGGGTTTTAATAATTCACCCCTCCACTTT
CDR3aa: CASSSRYLPGFNNSPLHF

j_gene: TRBJ2-7
abundance: .
d_gene: TRBD1
v_gene: TRBV5-1
CDR3nt: TGCGCCAGCAGCTTCGGGGACAGTTATGGGGAGCAGTACTTC
CDR3aa: CASSFGDSYGEQYF

j_gene: TRBJ2-2
abundance: once
d_gene: TRBD2
v_gene: TRBV6-1
CDR3nt: TGTGCCAGCAGTGAAGTGGGAGGGACCGGGGAGCTGTTTTTT
CDR3aa: CASSEVGGTGELFF

j_gene: TRBJ2-5
abundance: .
d_gene: .
v_gene: TRBV7-7
CDR3nt: TGTGCCAGCAGCTTAGGTCCTGGACACAGACAACAAGAGACCCAGTACTTC
CDR3aa: CASSLGPGHRQQETQYF

j_gene: TRBJ1-1
abundance: .
d_gene: .
v_gene: TRBV5-5
CDR3nt: TGTGCCAGCAGCTTGGCCCGGCAGGGGCGGCACACTGAAGCTTTCTTT
CDR3aa: CASSLARQGRHTEAFF